The rows below give T cell receptor beta chains drawn from one sample of a study of shared clonotypes between healthy human individuals. Only in-frame clones appear in the TCRdb table, and some are missing; sequencing was by immunoSEQ multiplex PCR. In the table there are 2 million to 2.5 million clones, approximately 96% of which are singletons. The specimen was naive CD4+ T cells sorted from blood. The receptors were gathered from a young man in good health. The CDR3 runs from the conserved cysteine through the conserved F or W. A D gene is named only where the DNA matches it firmly. Clone size is given for some rows only: seen once, a few or many times, or a class if the clone is expanded.

D gene,J gene,CDR3 length,V gene,clone size,CDR3 DNA,CDR3 protein
.,TRBJ2-5,14,TRBV7-9,.,TGTGCCAGCAGCTTGACCGGGGCCCAAGAGACCCAGTACTTC,CASSLTGAQETQYF
TRBD1,TRBJ1-2,15,TRBV27,few,TGTGCCAGCAGTTTATCACGGACAGGGAACTATGGCTACACCTTC,CASSLSRTGNYGYTF
.,TRBJ1-5,16,TRBV28,.,TGTGCCAGCAGCCTCCCCCCAGGGGTCGTTAATCAGCCCCAGCATTTT,CASSLPPGVVNQPQHF
.,TRBJ1-4,13,TRBV7-9,.,TGTGCCAGCAGCTTAGCGGTCCGGGAAAAACTGTTTTTT,CASSLAVREKLFF
.,TRBJ1-2,13,TRBV7-2,.,TGTGCCAGCAGCTTATCCCAGGGCTATGGCTACACCTTC,CASSLSQGYGYTF
.,TRBJ2-3,12,TRBV6-5,.,TGTGCCAGCAGTCAAGACACAGATACGCAGTATTTT,CASSQDTDTQYF
.,TRBJ2-7,16,TRBV7-2,.,TGTGCCAGCAGCTTAGCGGGCGGGAAATTCACCTACGAGCAGTACTTC,CASSLAGGKFTYEQYF
.,TRBJ2-5,13,TRBV6-5,.,TGTGCCAGCAGACCCGGGGGTCAAGAGACCCAGTACTTC,CASRPGGQETQYF
TRBD1,TRBJ2-7,13,TRBV19,.,TGTGCCAGTAGAGGGACAGTCTCCTACGAGCAGTACTTC,CASRGTVSYEQYF
.,TRBJ2-7,16,TRBV2,.,TGTGCCAGCAGTGCAGGGAGAGGGGATCTCTCCTACGAGCAGTACTTC,CASSAGRGDLSYEQYF
.,TRBJ2-2,15,TRBV7-6,.,TGTGCCAGCAGCCCGGGAACTAGCAGTGGCGGGGAGCTGTTTTTT,CASSPGTSSGGELFF
.,TRBJ1-3,15,TRBV11-2,.,TGTGCCAGCAGCCTCTCAAGTTTTGCTGGAAACACCATATATTTT,CASSLSSFAGNTIYF
.,TRBJ2-7,13,TRBV6-5,.,TGTGCCAGCAGTTTGGACTTCCCCTACGAGCAGTACTTC,CASSLDFPYEQYF
.,TRBJ1-2,15,TRBV18,once,TGTGCCAGCTCGCCCCAATCCGGACAGTCCTATGGCTACACCTTC,CASSPQSGQSYGYTF
.,TRBJ2-2,13,TRBV10-3,once,TGTGCCATCAGTGGCAGCGGCGCCGGGGAGCTGTTTTTT,CAISGSGAGELFF
TRBD1,TRBJ1-1,13,TRBV19,few,TGTGCCAGTACCAATCGTGACAGGGGACATGCTTTCTTT,CASTNRDRGHAFF
.,TRBJ2-5,15,TRBV1,.,TGCACCAGCAGCCCGCCCTCTCGTGCGCGAGAGACCCAGTACTTC,CTSSPPSRARETQYF
TRBD1,TRBJ1-2,17,TRBV10-3,.,TGTGCCATCATGATGGACAGGGGGCCGGGGAGTAACTATGGCTACACCTTC,CAIMMDRGPGSNYGYTF
.,TRBJ1-2,15,TRBV6-1,.,TGTGCCAGCAGTGAAAGTTCTGCAGGGAACTATGGCTACACCTTC,CASSESSAGNYGYTF
.,TRBJ1-2,13,TRBV6-1,.,TGTGCCAGCCGGACAAGGGGCGACTATGGCTACACCTTC,CASRTRGDYGYTF
.,TRBJ1-2,13,TRBV28,.,TGTGCCAGCAGTTTATTGGCCGACTATGGCTACACCTTC,CASSLLADYGYTF
TRBD1,TRBJ2-1,15,TRBV10-3,.,TGTGCCATCAGTGATGATCAGGGGGCCTACAATGAGCAGTTCTTC,CAISDDQGAYNEQFF
TRBD1,TRBJ1-5,14,TRBV27,few,TGTGCCAGCAGTTTCGACAGGGGTAATCAGCCCCAGCATTTT,CASSFDRGNQPQHF
.,TRBJ2-7,13,TRBV7-2,once,TGTGCCAGCAGCTTAGAAGGGATACACGAGCAGTACTTC,CASSLEGIHEQYF
.,TRBJ2-2,16,TRBV5-8,.,TGTGCCAGCAGCTTCTTCGGGGGCGCCGGGGCCGGGGAGCTGTTTTTT,CASSFFGGAGAGELFF
TRBD1,TRBJ1-3,15,TRBV7-9,.,TGTGCCAGCAGCTTCCCCGACAGGGCTGGAAACACCATATATTTT,CASSFPDRAGNTIYF
.,TRBJ1-1,14,TRBV6-6,.,TGTGCCAGCGATGTGGGGTCCTTGAACACTGAAGCTTTCTTT,CASDVGSLNTEAFF
.,TRBJ1-4,15,TRBV7-9,.,TGTGCCAGCAGCTTAGGTTCGGGGGTGGATGAAAAACTGTTTTTT,CASSLGSGVDEKLFF
.,TRBJ1-1,14,TRBV6-6,.,TGTGCCAGCAGTAACCGAAGGGGGAACACTGAAGCTTTCTTT,CASSNRRGNTEAFF
.,TRBJ1-3,11,TRBV29-1,few,TGCAGCTTTAGCTCTGGAAACACCATATATTTT,CSFSSGNTIYF
TRBD1,TRBJ2-3,15,TRBV11-3,.,TGTGCCAGCAGCTTAGGGGACAGGGGCCTGGATACGCAGTATTTT,CASSLGDRGLDTQYF
.,TRBJ1-4,14,TRBV5-6,.,TGTGCCAGCAGCTTGGTCGGGCCGAATGAAAAACTGTTTTTT,CASSLVGPNEKLFF
.,TRBJ2-7,13,TRBV14,.,TGTGCCAGCAGCCTCGGACAATCCTACGAGCAGTACTTC,CASSLGQSYEQYF